Listed below are T cell receptor beta chains from one sample, sequenced in a study of cytomegalovirus exposure and HLA in healthy donors. Repertoires were generated with immunoSEQ multiplex PCR, while TCRdb's copy carries only in-frame clones and drops some. The table has some 150,000 clones, approximately 78% seen once; the top ten hold 3%. Sequencing was performed on PBMCs. The source is a man in his forties in good health and CMV-seropositive. CDR3s include the opening cysteine and the closing phenylalanine or tryptophan. The D gene is left open where the match is weak. Some rows mark clone size as missing; the rest say once, few, many or name a class of expanded clone.

TRBD1 | . | TRBJ1-5 | TRBV4-1 | TGCGCCAGCAGCCAAGAGGGGACAGTTGGACAGCCCCAGCATTTT | CASSQEGTVGQPQHF
TRBD2 | . | TRBJ2-3 | TRBV6-5 | TGTGCCAGCAGTTTGGGACTAGCGGGCCACACAGATACGCAGTATTTT | CASSLGLAGHTDTQYF
TRBD2 | . | TRBJ2-7 | TRBV27 | TGTGCCAGCACTCGGACTAGCGGCGGCTACGAGCAGTACTTC | CASTRTSGGYEQYF
TRBD1 | . | TRBJ1-2 | TRBV4-2 | TGTGCCAGCAGCCAAGATTGGGGACAGGCCTATGGCTACACCTTC | CASSQDWGQAYGYTF
TRBD1 | . | TRBJ1-5 | TRBV2 | TGTGCCAGCAGTTCAGGGGGTACTCAGCCCCAGCATTTT | CASSSGGTQPQHF
TRBD2 | . | TRBJ2-3 | TRBV2 | TGTGCCAGCAGCGCCAGCGGGATTGCGGCAGATACGCAGTATTTT | CASSASGIAADTQYF
TRBD1 | . | TRBJ2-7 | TRBV7-9 | TGTTCCAGCGGACCCGACGGGGACAGGGGCTACGAGCAGTACTTC | CSSGPDGDRGYEQYF
. | . | TRBJ1-6 | TRBV28 | TGTGCCAGCAGTTCTTCCATATTATCCGGGAATTCTAATTCACCCCTCCACTTT | CASSSSILSGNSNSPLHF
. | few | TRBJ2-2 | TRBV5-1 | TGCGCCAGCACGTCCGAGGGGGTAAATACCGGGGAGCTGTTTTTT | CASTSEGVNTGELFF
. | . | TRBJ2-5 | TRBV9 | TGTGCCAGCAGCCGGAGGGCACAAGAGACCCAGTACTTC | CASSRRAQETQYF
. | . | TRBJ2-7 | TRBV7-3 | TGTGCCAGCAGCTTAGGCAACTCCTACGAGCAGTACTTC | CASSLGNSYEQYF
TRBD2 | . | TRBJ2-7 | TRBV19 | TGTGCCAGTAGTATGGCCCTGGGACTAGCGGGAGGGCCGATCCACGAGCAGTACTTC | CASSMALGLAGGPIHEQYF
TRBD2 | . | TRBJ2-2 | TRBV19 | TGTGCCAGTAGTATAGGAGGGACTAGAAACACCGGGGAGCTGTTTTTT | CASSIGGTRNTGELFF
. | . | TRBJ1-3 | TRBV6-5 | TGTGCCAGCAGCCGCGGGGTCTCTGGAAACACCATATATTTT | CASSRGVSGNTIYF
. | . | TRBJ2-7 | TRBV27 | TGTGCCAGCAGTTTAGGGGCCATGAACTACGAGCAGTACTTC | CASSLGAMNYEQYF
. | . | TRBJ1-2 | TRBV7-2 | TGTGCCAGCAGATATAGAGGGGACACTGCCTATGGCTACACCTTC | CASRYRGDTAYGYTF
TRBD1 | . | TRBJ1-4 | TRBV18 | TGTGCCAGCTCATCAAGAATGGGACAGGGCGAAAAACTGTTTTTT | CASSSRMGQGEKLFF
. | . | TRBJ1-5 | TRBV28 | TGTGCCAGCAGCCAACAGCTTCAGCCCCAGCATTTT | CASSQQLQPQHF
TRBD1 | . | TRBJ1-1 | TRBV7-8 | TGTGCCAGCAGCTTAGCGCCCGGGGGACAGGGCACTGAAGCTTTCTTT | CASSLAPGGQGTEAFF
TRBD2 | . | TRBJ2-3 | TRBV5-6 | TGTGCCAGCAGCTTTCTAGCGGGAGAGGGCACAGATACGCAGTATTTT | CASSFLAGEGTDTQYF
TRBD2 | . | TRBJ2-1 | TRBV4-1 | TGCGCCAGCAGCCACGGGGGGAGGGCTAGCGGGAGAAATTCCTACAATGAGCAGTTCTTC | CASSHGGRASGRNSYNEQFF
TRBD1 | once | TRBJ1-2 | TRBV30 | TGTGCCTGGAGTGGACAGGGTAGTTTAGGTTTGGGCTATGGCTACACCTTC | CAWSGQGSLGLGYGYTF
. | . | TRBJ2-1 | TRBV5-1 | TGCGCCAGCAACCCCGGGACTCTAAGGGAGCAGTTCTTC | CASNPGTLREQFF
TRBD2 | . | TRBJ2-3 | TRBV7-9 | TGTGCCAGCAGCCTAAGCGGGAGCGCAGATACGCAGTATTTT | CASSLSGSADTQYF
. | . | TRBJ2-7 | TRBV5-6 | TGTGCCAGCAGCTTGACCAGTATGCGTTCGGGAATCTACGAGCAGTACTTC | CASSLTSMRSGIYEQYF
TRBD2 | . | TRBJ2-1 | TRBV7-9 | TGTGCCAGCAGCTTAGTCCCTAGCGGGAGCGGAGATGAGCAGTTCTTC | CASSLVPSGSGDEQFF
TRBD2 | . | TRBJ2-7 | TRBV30 | TGTGCCCGGAGGACTAGCGGATACGAGCAGTACTTC | CARRTSGYEQYF
. | . | TRBJ2-2 | TRBV18 | TGTGCCAGCTCACCACTCGAGGTTAGCACCGGGGAGCTGTTTTTT | CASSPLEVSTGELFF
TRBD1 | . | TRBJ1-5 | TRBV6-1 | TGTGCCAGCAGCCCGGTGGGACAGGGCGTTCAGCCCCAGCATTTT | CASSPVGQGVQPQHF
TRBD1 | once | TRBJ2-5 | TRBV5-1 | TGCGCCAGCAGCGCACCGGGACAGGGGATTGAGACCCAGTACTTC | CASSAPGQGIETQYF
. | . | TRBJ1-4 | TRBV5-1 | TGCGCCAGCAGCTTGTCTCCGGTGAATGAAAAACTGTTTTTT | CASSLSPVNEKLFF
TRBD2 | . | TRBJ2-1 | TRBV7-6 | TGTGCCAGCAGCTCTACCGGACTAGCGGGGGGACTCAATGAGCAGTTCTTC | CASSSTGLAGGLNEQFF
. | . | TRBJ1-6 | TRBV5-6 | TGTGCCAGCAGCTTGGGTGCGGGGGTATCTAATTCACCCCTCCACTTT | CASSLGAGVSNSPLHF
TRBD2 | . | TRBJ2-5 | TRBV7-9 | TGTGCCAGCAGCTCCAAAAACCGACTAGCGGGAGAAGAGACCCAGTACTTC | CASSSKNRLAGEETQYF
. | . | TRBJ1-5 | TRBV28 | TGTGCCAGCAGTTCCGCAGGGTTCCAGCCCCAGCATTTT | CASSSAGFQPQHF
TRBD1 | . | TRBJ2-7 | TRBV7-2 | TGTGCCAGCAGCCTTAACAGGGGCGAGCAGTACTTC | CASSLNRGEQYF